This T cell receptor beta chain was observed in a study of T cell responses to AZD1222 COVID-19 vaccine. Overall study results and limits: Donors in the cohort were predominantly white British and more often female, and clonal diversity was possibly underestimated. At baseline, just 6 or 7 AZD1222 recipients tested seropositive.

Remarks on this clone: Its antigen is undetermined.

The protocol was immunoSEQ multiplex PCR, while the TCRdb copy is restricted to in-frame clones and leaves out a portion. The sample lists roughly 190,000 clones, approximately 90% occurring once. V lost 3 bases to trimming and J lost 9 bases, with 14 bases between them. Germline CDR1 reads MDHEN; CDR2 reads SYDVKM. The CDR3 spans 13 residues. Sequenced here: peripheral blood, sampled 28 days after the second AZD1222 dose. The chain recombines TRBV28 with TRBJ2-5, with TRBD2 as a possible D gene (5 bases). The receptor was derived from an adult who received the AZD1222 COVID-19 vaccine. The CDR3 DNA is TGTGCCAGCAGTTTCGGCAGCCCGCGGGCCCAGTACTTC. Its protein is CASSFGSPRAQYF.